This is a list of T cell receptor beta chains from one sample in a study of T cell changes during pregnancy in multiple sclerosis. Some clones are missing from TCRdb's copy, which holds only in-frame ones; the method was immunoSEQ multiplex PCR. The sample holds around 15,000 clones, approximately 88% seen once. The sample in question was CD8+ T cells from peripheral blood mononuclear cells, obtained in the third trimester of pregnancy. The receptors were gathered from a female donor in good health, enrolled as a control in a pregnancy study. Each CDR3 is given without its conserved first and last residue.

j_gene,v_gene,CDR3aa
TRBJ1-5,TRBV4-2,ASSHGAGDHQPQH
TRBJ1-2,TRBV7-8,ASSSPPGGYT
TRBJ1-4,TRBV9,ASTPGGDSGEKLF
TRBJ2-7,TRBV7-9,ASSLGPTEQY
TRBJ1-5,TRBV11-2,ASSLDHPDRGGNQPQH
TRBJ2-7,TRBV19,ASSIGGRPYEQY
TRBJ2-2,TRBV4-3,ASSQEGLAGGPVIGELF
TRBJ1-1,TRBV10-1,ASSESTQEDTEAF
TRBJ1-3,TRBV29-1,SVAQRLPGNTIY
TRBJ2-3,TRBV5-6,ASSVLAGKADTQY
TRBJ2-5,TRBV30,AWGVAGVAGGQETQY
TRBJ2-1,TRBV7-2,ASSLEERGYNEQF
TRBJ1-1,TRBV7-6,ASSPGRGGITEAF
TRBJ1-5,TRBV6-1,ASSGGQSNQPQH
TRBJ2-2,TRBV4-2,ASSPRGWVGELF
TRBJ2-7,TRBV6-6,ASSYWQGRTYEQY
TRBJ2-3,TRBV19,ASRGTGGELTQY
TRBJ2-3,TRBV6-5,ASSYPGDTQY
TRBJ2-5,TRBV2,ASSRILAEEETQY
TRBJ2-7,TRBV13,ASSQGQGSYEQY
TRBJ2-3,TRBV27,ASSSPRTSGEWNTQY
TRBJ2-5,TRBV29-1,SVESGGGLWTQY
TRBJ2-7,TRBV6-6,ASRIGGGPNEQY
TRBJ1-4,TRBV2,ASSGDRGTTNEKLF
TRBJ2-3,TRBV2,ASRGTSATDTQY
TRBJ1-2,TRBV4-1,ASSQDPQGSGYGYT
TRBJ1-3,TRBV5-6,ASSLAGTASSGNTIY
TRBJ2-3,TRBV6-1,ASSEEAGGTDTQY
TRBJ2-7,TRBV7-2,ASSLSSGGTGEQY
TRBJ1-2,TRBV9,ASGTDYGYT
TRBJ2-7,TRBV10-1,ASSETGGPSYEQY
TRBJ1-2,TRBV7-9,ASSPGGNGYT
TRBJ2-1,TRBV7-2,ASSSAGTSYNEQF
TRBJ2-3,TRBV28,ASSPASLGGGTDTQY
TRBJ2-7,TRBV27,ASSLSSGQKVYEQY
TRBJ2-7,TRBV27,ASRLTPGLAGYEQY
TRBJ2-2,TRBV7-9,ASSLKVSAGLGGELF
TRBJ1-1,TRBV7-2,ASSSWEMGTEAF
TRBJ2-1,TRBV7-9,ASSLGQGDNEQF
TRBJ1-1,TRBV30,AWSTGTGGEAF